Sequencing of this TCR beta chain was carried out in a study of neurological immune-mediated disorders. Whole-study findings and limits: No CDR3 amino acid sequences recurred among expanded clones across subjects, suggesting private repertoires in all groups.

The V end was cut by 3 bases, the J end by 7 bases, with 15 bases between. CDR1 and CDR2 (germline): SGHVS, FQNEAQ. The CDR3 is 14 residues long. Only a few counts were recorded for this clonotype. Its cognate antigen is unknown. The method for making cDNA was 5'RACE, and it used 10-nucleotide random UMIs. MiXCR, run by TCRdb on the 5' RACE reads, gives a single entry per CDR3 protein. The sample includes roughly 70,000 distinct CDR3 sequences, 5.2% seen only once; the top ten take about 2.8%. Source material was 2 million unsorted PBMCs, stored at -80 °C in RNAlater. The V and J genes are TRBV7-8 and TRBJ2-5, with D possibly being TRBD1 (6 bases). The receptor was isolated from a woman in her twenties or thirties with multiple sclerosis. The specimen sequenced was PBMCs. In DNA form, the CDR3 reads TGTGCCAGCAGCTTGCGGACAGCGCTGGGGACCCAGTACTTC. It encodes CASSLRTALGTQYF.